These 21 T cell receptor beta chains were all obtained from the same sample, sequenced in a study of blood T cells in healthy people across ages. Together with a sample-barcoded 5' primer, a J-beta primer mix was included in a second PCR lasting about 6 to 11 cycles. MiXCR was run by TCRdb on the 5' RACE reads, yielding one entry per CDR3 protein. This sample has 850,000 or so distinct CDR3 sequences, with 29% found just once. Sequenced sample: blood. The receptors shown here come from a woman of 80 years or more in good health.

Many counts were recorded for this clonotype. The chain couples TRBV5-1 to TRBJ2-2; weak D call: TRBD1 (5 bases). The CDR3 has 16 amino acids. Germline V CDR1 and CDR2: SGHRS, YFSETQ. Between the trimmed V and J ends, which lost 1 base and 0 bases, there was a span of 10 bases. CDR3 amino acids: CASSLFQGANTGELFF. As DNA, the CDR3 is TGCGCCAGCAGCTTGTTTCAGGGTGCGAACACCGGGGAGCTGTTTTTT.

The V gene is TRBV3-1, the J gene TRBJ2-5; perhaps TRBD2 as D (6 bases). CDR3 length equals 14 residues. Germline V lookup: CDR1 LGHDT, CDR2 YNNKEL (reference sequence). Trimming took off 5 bases at V and 2 bases at J, with 12 bases between the two ends. The CDR3 sequence is CASSYRSGQETQYF. For the CDR3, the DNA is TGTGCCAGCAGCTACCGTAGCGGACAAGAGACCCAGTACTTC.

The V gene is TRBV24-1, the J gene TRBJ2-5; D perhaps matches TRBD1 (5 bases). Trimming cost V 10 bases and J 2 bases, with 13 bases left between them. The CDR3 is 13 residues long. CDR1 and CDR2 from the germline V gene are KGHDR and SFDVKD. The CDR3 is CATPKDKQETQYF. In DNA, the CDR3 is TGTGCCACGCCCAAGGACAAGCAAGAGACCCAGTACTTC.

This clonotype has a count of ten or more. The V gene is TRBV20-1, the J gene TRBJ1-2; the D is unclear. The length of the CDR3 is 13 residues. Trimming left V 3 bases short and J 4 bases short, with 12 bases between. Germline-derived CDR1 and CDR2 are DFQATT and SNEGSKA (reference sequence). This chain's CDR3 is CSASFPGGYGYTF. DNA for the CDR3: TGCAGTGCTAGTTTCCCCGGCGGCTATGGCTACACCTTC.

In this sample, this clonotype turned up a few times. The chain combines TRBV6-5 with TRBJ2-1, with TRBD2 matching 10 bases. The V gene's germline CDR1 is MNHEY and CDR2 SVGAGI. The J segment lost 8 bases and the V segment lost 11 bases, leaving 15 bases of the junction unmatched. The CDR3 covers 15 residues. As DNA, the CDR3 is TGTGCCGTTGCCGGGCTAGCGGGGGTTATCCATGAGCAGTTCTTC. As protein: CAVAGLAGVIHEQFF.

The rearrangement uses TRBV7-2 and TRBJ2-1; tentatively, D is TRBD2 (6 bases). Trimming stripped 5 bases from V and 1 base from J, with 12 bases between. The V gene's germline CDR1 is SGHTA and CDR2 FQGNSA. CDR3 length equals 15 residues. This CDR3 is CASSPRTTSYNEQFF. The CDR3 bases are TGTGCCAGCAGCCCGCGGACTACTTCCTACAATGAGCAGTTCTTC.

This clonotype was recorded at least ten times. V is TRBV29-1 and J is TRBJ2-3; TRBD2 agrees at 9 bases. Germline CDR1 reads SQVTM; CDR2 reads ANQGSEA. This CDR3 is 15 amino acids long. V dropped 4 bases and J dropped 2; count of bases not matched to a gene: 7. DNA of the CDR3: TGCAGCGTTGGAGAGGCGGGGGGGATCACAGATACGCAGTATTTT. This encodes CSVGEAGGITDTQYF.

This clonotype was seen repeatedly, ten times or more. The chain combines TRBV7-9 with TRBJ1-2; D might be TRBD1 (5 bases). V was trimmed by 5 bases and J by 7 bases, leaving 23 bases between them. The CDR3 is made up of 16 amino acids. Germline V gives CDR1 SEHNR, CDR2 FQNEAQ (reference sequence). CDR3 DNA: TGTGCCAGCAGCCGCGTAAATCAGGGTGGGGGACGTGGCTACACCTTC. Its translation: CASSRVNQGGGRGYTF.

There are many counts of this clonotype. The rearrangement uses TRBV29-1 and TRBJ2-1; 11 nucleotides line up with TRBD2. Unmatched junction bases numbered 4, after V lost 4 bases and J lost 5 bases. Germline V gene lookup returns CDR1 SQVTM and CDR2 ANQGSEA. The CDR3 extends over 14 amino acids. DNA of the CDR3: TGCAGCGTTGGTAGCGGGGGGGCCAACAATGAGCAGTTCTTC. This encodes CSVGSGGANNEQFF.

To note about this clonotype: A much larger clone lies one base from this, so it may be a read error. This chain uses TRBV9 with TRBJ1-2; D is uncertain. The CDR3 length is 15 residues. Germline V gene sequence: CDR1 SGDLS, CDR2 YYNGEE. The CDR3 DNA follows: TGTGCCAGCATCCCCAGGTGGCAGGCGAACTATGGCTGCACCTTC. Translated: CASIPRWQANYGCTF.

The V gene is TRBV28, the J gene TRBJ1-6; 9 bases line up with TRBD1. J gave up 10 bases and V 9 bases, and 7 bases lay outside the gene matches. This CDR3 region has 13 residues. Germline V gene data show CDR1 as MDHEN and CDR2 as SYDVKM. The CDR3, as DNA: TGTGCCAGTCTGACAGGGGGAGGATCACCCCTCCACTTT. Protein product: CASLTGGGSPLHF.

This clonotype has only a few counts. The V call is TRBV28, the J call TRBJ1-5; D is perhaps TRBD1 (6 bases). With 4 bases removed from V and 4 bases from J, the gap between germline ends came to 14 bases. The CDR3 consists of 15 residues. Per germline, CDR1 MDHEN and CDR2 SYDVKM. Here the CDR3 reads CASSSGQQGNQPQHF. CDR3 sequence (DNA): TGTGCCAGCAGTTCCGGACAGCAGGGGAATCAGCCCCAGCATTTT.

Regarding this clonotype: This could be a read error, since a much larger clone is one nucleotide away. The chain combines TRBV3-1 with TRBJ2-7; D may correspond to TRBD1 or TRBD2 (5 bases each). Germline values: CDR1 LGHDT, CDR2 YNNKEL (reference sequence). The CDR3 contains 15 residues. V lost 4 bases and J lost 4, with 17 bases in between. CDR3 coding DNA: TGTGCCAGCAGCCGACCGGGACGGGGTCGATACGAGCAGTACTTC. Translation: CASSRPGRGRYEQYF.

This clonotype was recorded many times. The V gene is TRBV7-6, the J gene TRBJ1-6; D uncertain. With 0 bases removed from V and 1 base from J, the gap between germline ends came to 10 bases. Germline CDR1 SGHVS, CDR2 FNYEAQ. This CDR3 spans 17 amino acids. CDR3: CASSLARKESYNSPLHF. The CDR3 nucleotides are TGTGCCAGCAGCTTAGCCCGCAAGGAGTCCTATAATTCACCCCTCCACTTT.

This chain connects TRBV20-1 to TRBJ1-5, with 7 positions matching TRBD1. This CDR3 region has 15 residues. With V trimmed by 0 bases and J by 4 bases, 6 bases remained unmatched. Germline CDR1 reads DFQATT; CDR2 reads SNEGSKA (reference sequence). The CDR3: CSARDGGTDNQPQHF. CDR3 DNA: TGCAGTGCTAGAGATGGCGGGACAGATAATCAGCCCCAGCATTTT.

The gene calls are TRBV12-3 or TRBV12-4 and TRBJ1-5; maybe TRBD1 (5 bases). V lost 5 bases, J lost 4 bases, and 15 bases lay in between. The CDR3 sequence is 15 residues long. The CDR3 DNA reads TGTGCCAGCAGTACGACAGCTTCACCAAATCAGCCCCAGCATTTT. Translated: CASSTTASPNQPQHF.

About this clonotype: A much larger clone is a single base away; this may be a read error. The rearrangement uses TRBV12-3 or TRBV12-4 and TRBJ2-5, with 8 bases lining up with TRBD1. Losses at the gene ends were 6 bases for V and 4 bases for J; bases not matched to a gene: 10. This CDR3 spans 15 amino acids. The CDR3 reads CASSLDRGTRETQYF. In DNA form, the CDR3 reads TGTGCCAGCAGCCTTGACAGGGGCACACGAGAGACCCAGTACTTC.

Turning to this clonotype: A much bigger clone sits one base away, suggesting this may be a read error. The chain combines TRBV12-3 or TRBV12-4 with TRBJ2-3, with 10 bases aligning to TRBD1. V dropped 6 bases and J dropped 5; count of bases not matched to a gene: 5. The CDR3 sequence is 14 residues long. CDR3 DNA sequence: TGTGCCAGCAGGGGGACAGGGGATGTAGATACGCAGTATTTT. This encodes CASRGTGDVDTQYF.

The chain joins TRBV5-1 to TRBJ2-7; TRBD1 is a possible D gene (6 bases). Per the germline V gene, CDR1 is SGHRS and CDR2 is YFSETQ. This CDR3 has 13 residues. V was clipped by 0 bases and J by 6 bases, with 10 bases between them. Written as DNA, the CDR3 is TGCGCCAGCAGCTTGGGGGACACGGGCGAGCAGTACTTC. This translates into CASSLGDTGEQYF.

This clonotype was observed a handful of times. The chain recombines TRBV6-2 or TRBV6-3 with TRBJ2-1, with 8 bases lining up with TRBD2. The J segment lost 4 bases and the V segment lost 7 bases, leaving 12 bases of the junction unmatched. From germline, CDR1 is MNHEY and CDR2 SVGEGT. This CDR3 is 16 amino acids long. Written as DNA, the CDR3 is TGTGCCAGCACTTCTACTTCAGCGGGGGATTACAATGAGCAGTTCTTC. As protein: CASTSTSAGDYNEQFF.

This clonotype was found many times. The genes are TRBV7-9 and TRBJ2-1, with D perhaps TRBD1 (5 bases). This CDR3 has 14 residues. Trimming shortened V by 1 base and J by 6 bases, and 10 bases separated the two germline ends. CDR1 and CDR2 from the germline V gene are SEHNR and FQNEAQ (reference sequence). In nucleotides, the CDR3 is TGTGCCAGCAGCTTAGTTCCCAGGGCCAATGAGCAGTTCTTC. It specifies CASSLVPRANEQFF. Together with reference TRBV7-9 and TRBJ2-1, the CDR3 gives the full variable domain: DTGVSQNPRHKITKRGQNVTFRCDPISEHNRLYWYRQTLGQGPEFLTYFQNEAQLEKSRLLSDRFSAERPKGSFSTLEIQRTEQGDSAMYLCASSLVPRANEQFFGPGTRLTVL.